This T cell receptor (beta chain) is from a study of blood T cell repertoires in COVID-19. The wider study: Acute and convalescent COVID-19 specimens originated in the United States, Italy and Spain. The analysed material was cDNA or gDNA that came from T cells, B-cell-depleted T cells, or PBMCs.

The study drew participants aged about 18 to 90 years from some 25 US areas. Resolution of symptoms, clearance, or two negative PCRs was present in recovered Cohort 3 donors. Produced via immunoSEQ multiplex PCR; TCRdb's table is partial and in-frame only. The repertoire has about 280,000 clones, roughly 89% of them found once; the top ten carry over 6%. CDR1 and CDR2 (germline): MNHEY, SMNVEV (reference sequence). CDR3 size: 12 residues. The V and J ends lost 2 bases and 6 bases respectively, with 7 bases between them. This clone occurred a few times. Material: PBMCs or T cells enriched from blood (not recorded which). J is TRBJ1-1 and V is TRBV27, with D possibly TRBD1 on 5 matching bases. The source of this sequence is a woman in her forties who had recovered from COVID-19. CDR3 bases: TGTGCCAGCAGTTTAACGGGGGCTGAAGCTTTCTTT. It is translated as CASSLTGAEAFF.